This TCR beta chain was found in a study of T cell clonality in common variable immunodeficiency. Broader study findings: Fewer TCRbeta clones were shared among CVID subjects than controls.

Here immunoSEQ multiplex PCR was the method, and the copy in TCRdb shows in-frame clones only, minus some. There are approximately 52,000 clones in the sample, none observed a single time. Germline lookup yields CDR1 GTSNPN and CDR2 SVGIG (reference sequence). The CDR3 has 13 amino acids. J gave up 3 bases and V 3 bases, and 5 bases lay outside the gene matches. In its sample, this clone was seen many times. The antigen is unknown. The read gets to within 3 residues of the CDR3 end, and the germline J gene fills in the rest. The chain combines TRBV30 with TRBJ2-7, with 7 bases aligning to TRBD1. The sequenced material came from peripheral blood mononuclear cells. The clonotype was recovered from a person aged 18-70 years in good health. The sequenced CDR3 bases are TGTGCCTGGAGCCAATACAGGGGCTACGAG. Translated, it gives CAWSQYRGYE. The full CDR3 reads CAWSQYRGYEQYF.